Below, one T cell receptor (beta chain) is given with its context. Its target is unknown. This specimen comes from a study of shared clonotypes between healthy human individuals. Overall study context: Per donor, three plates held CD4 naive cells, three held CD4 memory, two held CD8 naive and one held CD8 memory.

Some clones are missing from TCRdb's copy, which holds only in-frame ones; the method was immunoSEQ multiplex PCR. The sample lists hundreds of thousands of clones; around 96% were seen once. CDR1 and CDR2 from the germline V gene are MGHRA and YSYEKL. The length of the CDR3 is 11 residues. V shed 8 bases and J shed 6 bases, with 7 bases lying between them. Naive CD8 cells lacked CD45RO and underwent positive selection for CCR7, leaving out terminally differentiated effector memory CD45RA+ cells. Findings of the study overall: The expectation was that sequencing depth would affect clonotype sharing among donors.

The sequence was collected from a woman aged 30 to 39 in good health. The chain links TRBV4-1 to TRBJ1-4; the D gene is possibly TRBD1 (5 bases). Sequenced: naive CD8+ T cells sorted from blood. The CDR3 reads CASEGHEKLFF. The CDR3 coding sequence is TGCGCCAGCGAGGGACATGAAAAACTGTTTTTT.